The next 11 T cell receptor beta chains were all read from a single sample in a study of blood T cell repertoires in COVID-19. Generated by immunoSEQ multiplex PCR, the TCRdb table keeps only in-frame clones and is missing some. The sample carries roughly 350,000 clones, around nine tenths recorded once. Material: peripheral blood. The receptors were gathered from a woman aged 18-29 years who had recovered from COVID-19.

The V gene is TRBV7-2, the J gene TRBJ2-2; 13 positions match TRBD2. V gave up 3 bases and J gave up 8 bases; unmatched junction bases: 3. The germline V gene encodes CDR1 SGHTA and CDR2 FQGNSA. The CDR3 consists of 15 residues. This CDR3 is CASSLTSGRSGELFF. As DNA, the CDR3 is TGTGCCAGCAGCTTGACTAGCGGGAGGTCGGGGGAGCTGTTTTTT.

This clone has just a few counts. The V call is TRBV29-1, the J call TRBJ2-5; tentatively, D is TRBD1 (6 bases). Germline V lookup: CDR1 SQVTM, CDR2 ANQGSEA. The CDR3 spans 14 residues. V shed 1 base and J shed 5 bases, with 14 bases lying between them. The CDR3 DNA reads TGCAGCGTTGAAGGGGACAATATGGGGGAGACCCAGTACTTC. Translating it yields CSVEGDNMGETQYF.

CDR3 residues: CGGQYQETQYF. The CDR3 nucleotides are TGCGGAGGACAGTACCAAGAGACCCAGTACTTC. The V and J genes are TRBV20-1 and TRBJ2-5, with D perhaps TRBD1 (6 bases). CDR1 DFQATT and CDR2 SNEGSKA come from the germline V gene (reference sequence). This CDR3 has 11 residues.

The V gene is TRBV18, the J gene TRBJ2-5, with 12 bases matching TRBD2. The length of the CDR3 is 16 residues. V shed 3 bases, J shed 4 bases, and the junction held 6 bases outside the gene matches. Germline loops: CDR1 KGHSH, CDR2 LQKENI. The CDR3 loop reads CASSPRLAGAVETQYF. The CDR3 DNA sequence: TGTGCCAGCTCACCTAGACTAGCGGGAGCCGTAGAGACCCAGTACTTC.

The chain recombines TRBV19 with TRBJ1-5; TRBD1 agrees at 8 bases. From germline, CDR1 is LNHDA and CDR2 SQIVND (reference sequence). Trimming took 2 bases from V and 6 from J; bases not matched to a gene: 9. The CDR3 totals 16 residues. The CDR3 is CASSIRTGGDSQPQHF. CDR3 nucleotides: TGTGCCAGTAGTATACGTACAGGGGGTGACTCTCAGCCCCAGCATTTT.

The chain has TRBV11-2 and TRBJ1-5, with D maybe TRBD1 (5 bases). The germline V gene has CDR1 SGHAT and CDR2 FQNNGV. CDR3 length equals 14 residues. The V gene lost 5 bases and the J gene lost 4 bases, with 12 bases spanning the gap. CDR3 residues: CASSDTGGNQPQHF. The CDR3 DNA follows: TGTGCCAGCAGCGACACCGGGGGGAATCAGCCCCAGCATTTT.

The chain joins TRBV2 to TRBJ2-2, with D tentatively TRBD2 (5 bases). V lost 8 bases and J 0 bases, leaving 13 bases between the germline ends. Germline V lookup: CDR1 SNHLY, CDR2 FYNNEI. The CDR3 is made up of 15 amino acids. The CDR3 coding sequence is TGTGCCAGCTCTGAGGGCAGGTCGAACACCGGGGAGCTGTTTTTT. Translated: CASSEGRSNTGELFF.

The chain uses TRBV4-3 and TRBJ1-6; the D is unclear. The ends were cut back, 0 bases at V and 5 bases at J, with 11 bases in the middle. The CDR3 runs to 16 residues. The germline CDR1 and CDR2 sequences are LGHNA and YSLEER. CDR3 DNA sequence: TGCGCCAGCAGCCAAGAACCGCGTCTAAATAATTCACCCCTCCACTTT. Its protein product is CASSQEPRLNNSPLHF.

The chain uses TRBV24-1 and TRBJ2-3, with D perhaps TRBD2 (6 bases). The CDR3 runs 16 residues. The V gene lost 4 bases and the J gene lost 0 bases, with 13 bases spanning the gap. Germline V CDR1 and CDR2: KGHDR, SFDVKD. The CDR3 spells CATSDGGRGSTDTQYF. The CDR3, as DNA: TGTGCCACCAGTGACGGGGGTCGGGGTAGCACAGATACGCAGTATTTT.

This clone appeared once. J is TRBJ1-1 and V is TRBV6-2 or TRBV6-3; D unresolved. The V and J ends lost 2 bases and 1 base respectively, with 8 bases between them. The germline gives CDR1 MNHEY, CDR2 SVGEGT. The CDR3 has 14 amino acids. The CDR3 nucleotides read TGTGCCAGCAGTTACGAGAACAGGAACACTGAAGCTTTCTTT. Translating gives CASSYENRNTEAFF.

The rearrangement joins TRBV3-1 (or the pseudogene TRBV3-2) to TRBJ2-2, with TRBD1 as a possible D gene (6 bases). This CDR3 is 14 amino acids long. CDR1 and CDR2 from the germline V gene are LGHDT and YNNKEL (reference sequence). V was pared by 4 bases and J by 6 bases, with 12 bases between. The CDR3 DNA sequence: TGTGCCAGCAGCCTCGCAGGGGTTGCCGGGGAGCTGTTTTTT. This sequence encodes CASSLAGVAGELFF.